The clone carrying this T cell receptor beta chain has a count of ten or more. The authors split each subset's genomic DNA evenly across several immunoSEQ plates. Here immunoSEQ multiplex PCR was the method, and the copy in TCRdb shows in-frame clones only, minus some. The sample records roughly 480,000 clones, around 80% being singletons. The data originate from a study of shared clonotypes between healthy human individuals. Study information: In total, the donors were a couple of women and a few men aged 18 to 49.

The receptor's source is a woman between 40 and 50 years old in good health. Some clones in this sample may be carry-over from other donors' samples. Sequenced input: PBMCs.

CDR3 sequence (DNA): TGCGCCAGCAGTGAGTACAGGGGGCGCGCAATCAATGAGCAGTTCTTC. Its translation is CASSEYRGRAINEQFF. This sequence joins TRBV10-1 and TRBJ2-1; 9 nucleotides align to TRBD1. After removal of 1 base from V and 6 bases from J, the junction contained 7 bases not matched to a gene. Per germline, CDR1 WNHNN and CDR2 SYGVQD (reference sequence). CDR3 length: 16 residues.